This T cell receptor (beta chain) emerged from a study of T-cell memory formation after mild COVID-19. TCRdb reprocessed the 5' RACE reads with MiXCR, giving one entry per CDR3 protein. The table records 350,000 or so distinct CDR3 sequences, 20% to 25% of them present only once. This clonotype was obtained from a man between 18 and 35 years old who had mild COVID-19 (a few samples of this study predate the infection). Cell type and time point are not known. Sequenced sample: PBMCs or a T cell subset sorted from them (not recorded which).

This CDR3 is CASRTGQETQYF. CDR3 in DNA: TGTGCCAGCAGAACAGGGCAAGAGACCCAGTACTTC. The V call is TRBV7-8, the J call TRBJ2-5, with a possible D match to TRBD1 (6 bases). The CDR3 loop spans 12 amino acids. The V gene's germline CDR1 is SGHVS and CDR2 FQNEAQ. Deletions cut 6 bases from V and 2 bases from J, with 7 bases between.